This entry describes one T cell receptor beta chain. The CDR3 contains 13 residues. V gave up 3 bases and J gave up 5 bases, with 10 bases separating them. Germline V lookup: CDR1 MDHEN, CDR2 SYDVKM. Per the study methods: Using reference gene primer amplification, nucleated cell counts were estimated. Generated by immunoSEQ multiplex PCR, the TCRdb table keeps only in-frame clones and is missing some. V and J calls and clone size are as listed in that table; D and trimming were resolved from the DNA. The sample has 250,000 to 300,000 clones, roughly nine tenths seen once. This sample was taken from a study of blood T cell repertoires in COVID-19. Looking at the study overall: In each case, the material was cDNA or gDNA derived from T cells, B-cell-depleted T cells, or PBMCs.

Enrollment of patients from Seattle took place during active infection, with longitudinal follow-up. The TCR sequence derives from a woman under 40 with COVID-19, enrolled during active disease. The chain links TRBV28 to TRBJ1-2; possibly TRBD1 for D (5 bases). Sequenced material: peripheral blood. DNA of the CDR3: TGTGCCAGCAGTTTCTCCGACAGTTATGGCTACACCTTC. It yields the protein CASSFSDSYGYTF.